This TCR beta chain originates from a study of blood T cell repertoires in COVID-19. Study background: Acute and convalescent COVID-19 samples came from the United States, Italy and Spain. The cDNA or gDNA used as material had been derived from T cells, B-cell-depleted T cells, or PBMCs.

Note on this clone: The sample holds other DNA sequences that translate to the same CDR3.

CDR1 is MNHEY and CDR2 is SMNVEV in the germline V gene (reference sequence). Trimming left V 3 bases short and J 0 bases short, with 5 bases between. This CDR3 spans 13 amino acids. Authors' data handling: Using reference gene primer amplification, nucleated cell counts were estimated. The protocol was immunoSEQ multiplex PCR, while the TCRdb copy is restricted to in-frame clones and leaves out a portion. V, J and clone size reflect that table, while D and trimming were determined from the DNA. Here the sample spans over 120,000 clones, roughly 90% being singletons. This clonotype was sampled from a man aged 55 to 70 with active or convalescent COVID-19. V and J are TRBV27 and TRBJ1-2; D is unresolved. The material sequenced was peripheral blood. CDR3 coding DNA: TGTGCCAGCAGTTTTCGGGCTAACTATGGCTACACCTTC. Translated: CASSFRANYGYTF.